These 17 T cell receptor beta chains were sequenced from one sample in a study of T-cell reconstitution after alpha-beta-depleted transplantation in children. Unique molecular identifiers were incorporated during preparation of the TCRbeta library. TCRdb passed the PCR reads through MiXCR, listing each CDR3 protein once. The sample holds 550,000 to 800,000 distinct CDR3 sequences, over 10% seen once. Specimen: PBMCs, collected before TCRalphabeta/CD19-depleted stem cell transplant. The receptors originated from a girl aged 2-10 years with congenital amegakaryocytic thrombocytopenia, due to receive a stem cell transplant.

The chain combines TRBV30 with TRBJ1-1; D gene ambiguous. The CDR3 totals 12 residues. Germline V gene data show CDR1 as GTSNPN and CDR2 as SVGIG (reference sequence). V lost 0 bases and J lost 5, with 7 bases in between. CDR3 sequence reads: CAWSVVGTEAFF. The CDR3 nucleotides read TGTGCCTGGAGTGTAGTTGGGACTGAAGCTTTCTTT.

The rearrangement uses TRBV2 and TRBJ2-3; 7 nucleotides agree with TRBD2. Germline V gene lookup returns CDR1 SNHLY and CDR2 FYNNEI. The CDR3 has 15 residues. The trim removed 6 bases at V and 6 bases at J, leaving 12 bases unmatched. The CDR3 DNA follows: TGTGCCAGCAGGGAAACTAGCGATTTTAGTGATACGCAGTATTTT. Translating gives CASRETSDFSDTQYF.

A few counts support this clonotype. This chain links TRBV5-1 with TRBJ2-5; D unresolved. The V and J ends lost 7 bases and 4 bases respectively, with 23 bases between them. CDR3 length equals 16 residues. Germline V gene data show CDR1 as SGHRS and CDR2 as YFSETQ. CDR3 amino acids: CASRLSFIPQGETQYF. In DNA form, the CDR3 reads TGCGCCAGCCGTCTTAGCTTTATCCCACAAGGAGAGACCCAGTACTTC.

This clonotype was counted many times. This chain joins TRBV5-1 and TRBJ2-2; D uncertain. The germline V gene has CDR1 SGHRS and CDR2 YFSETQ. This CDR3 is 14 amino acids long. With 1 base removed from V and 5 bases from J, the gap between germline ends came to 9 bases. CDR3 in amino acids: CASSLNQDTGELFF. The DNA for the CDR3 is TGCGCCAGCAGCTTGAACCAAGATACCGGGGAGCTGTTTTTT.

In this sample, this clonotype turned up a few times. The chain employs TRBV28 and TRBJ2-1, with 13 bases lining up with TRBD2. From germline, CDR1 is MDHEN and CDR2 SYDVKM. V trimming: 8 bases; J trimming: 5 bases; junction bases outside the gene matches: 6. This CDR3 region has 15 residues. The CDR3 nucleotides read TGTGCCAGCCGCGGACTAGCGGGAGCCAACAATGAGCAGTTCTTC. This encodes CASRGLAGANNEQFF.

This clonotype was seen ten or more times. The CDR3 is CSVEFGLAGGTGELFF. CDR3 DNA: TGCAGCGTTGAATTCGGACTAGCGGGAGGCACCGGGGAGCTGTTTTTT. The chain recombines TRBV29-1 with TRBJ2-2, with TRBD2 identical over 14 bases. Per the germline V gene, CDR1 is SQVTM and CDR2 is ANQGSEA. J lost 4 bases, V lost 2 bases, and 3 bases had no gene match. This CDR3 spans 16 amino acids.

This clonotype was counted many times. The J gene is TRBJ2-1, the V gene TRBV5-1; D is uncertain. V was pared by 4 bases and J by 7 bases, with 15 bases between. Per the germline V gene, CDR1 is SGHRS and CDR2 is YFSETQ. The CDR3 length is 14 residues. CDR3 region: CASSPSTTLNEQFF. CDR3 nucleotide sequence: TGCGCCAGCAGCCCCTCGACAACTTTGAATGAGCAGTTCTTC. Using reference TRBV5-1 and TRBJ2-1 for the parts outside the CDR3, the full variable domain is KAGVTQTPRYLIKTRGQQVTLSCSPISGHRSVSWYQQTPGQGLQFLFEYFSETQRNKGNFPGRFSGRQFSNSRSEMNVSTLELGDSALYLCASSPSTTLNEQFFGPGTRLTVL.

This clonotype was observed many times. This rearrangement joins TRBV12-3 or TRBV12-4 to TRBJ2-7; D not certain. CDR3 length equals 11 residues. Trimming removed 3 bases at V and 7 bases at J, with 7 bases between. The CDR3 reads CASSLRWEQYF. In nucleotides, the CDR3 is TGTGCCAGCAGTTTGAGATGGGAGCAGTACTTC.

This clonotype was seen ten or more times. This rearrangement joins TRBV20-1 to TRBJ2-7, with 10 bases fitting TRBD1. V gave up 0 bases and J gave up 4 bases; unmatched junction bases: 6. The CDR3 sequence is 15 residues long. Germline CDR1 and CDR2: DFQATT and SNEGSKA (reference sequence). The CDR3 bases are TGCAGTGCTAGAGATCGGACAGGGGGTGATTACGAGCAGTACTTC. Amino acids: CSARDRTGGDYEQYF.

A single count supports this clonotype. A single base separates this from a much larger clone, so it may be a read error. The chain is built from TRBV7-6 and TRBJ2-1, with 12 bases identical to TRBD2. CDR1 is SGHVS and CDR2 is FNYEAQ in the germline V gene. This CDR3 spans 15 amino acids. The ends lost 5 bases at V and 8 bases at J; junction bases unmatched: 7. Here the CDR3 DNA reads TGTGCCAGCAGCCCGACTAGCGGGAGTAGGGATGAGCAGTTCTTC. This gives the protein CASSPTSGSRDEQFF. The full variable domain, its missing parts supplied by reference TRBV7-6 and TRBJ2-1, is GAGVSQSPRYKVTKRGQDVALRCDPISGHVSLYWYRQALGQGPEFLTYFNYEAQQDKSGLPNDRFSAERPEGSISTLTIQRTEQRDSAMYRCASSPTSGSRDEQFFGPGTRLTVL.

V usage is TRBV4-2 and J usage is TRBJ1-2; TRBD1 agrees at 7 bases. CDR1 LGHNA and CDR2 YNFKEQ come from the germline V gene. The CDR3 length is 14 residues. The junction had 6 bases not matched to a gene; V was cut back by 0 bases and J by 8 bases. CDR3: CASSQEGGGGGYTF. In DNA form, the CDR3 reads TGTGCCAGCAGCCAAGAAGGAGGGGGCGGAGGCTACACCTTC.

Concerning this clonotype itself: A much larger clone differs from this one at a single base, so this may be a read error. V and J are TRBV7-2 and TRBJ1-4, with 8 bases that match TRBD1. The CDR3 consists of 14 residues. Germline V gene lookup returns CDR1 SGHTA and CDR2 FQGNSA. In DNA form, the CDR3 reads TGTGGCAGCAGCGCGGACAGGGTATCGGAAAAACTGTTTTTT. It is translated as CGSSADRVSEKLFF.

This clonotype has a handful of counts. The CDR3 reads CSARGLSWGEQFF. DNA for the CDR3: TGCAGTGCTAGGGGACTATCTTGGGGCGAGCAGTTCTTC. The chain recombines TRBV20-1 with TRBJ2-1, with 7 bases fitting TRBD2. The germline gives CDR1 DFQATT, CDR2 SNEGSKA (reference sequence). The CDR3 length is 13 residues. J lost 10 bases, V lost 3 bases, and 9 bases had no gene match.

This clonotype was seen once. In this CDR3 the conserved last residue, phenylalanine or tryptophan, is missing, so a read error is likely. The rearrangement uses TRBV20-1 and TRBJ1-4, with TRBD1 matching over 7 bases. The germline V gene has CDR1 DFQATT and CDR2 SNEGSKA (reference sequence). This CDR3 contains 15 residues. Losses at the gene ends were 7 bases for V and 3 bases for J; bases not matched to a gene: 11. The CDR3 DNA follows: TGCAGTGTGAACAGGGGAGGTGGATCTAATGAAAAACTGTTTTAT. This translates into CSVNRGGGSNEKLFY.

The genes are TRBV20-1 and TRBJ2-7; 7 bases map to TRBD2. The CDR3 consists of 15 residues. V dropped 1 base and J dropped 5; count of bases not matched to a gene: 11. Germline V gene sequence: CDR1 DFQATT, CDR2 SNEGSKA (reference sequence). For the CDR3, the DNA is TGCAGTGCTAGAGGAGGGCCGGGAGGAGTCGACGAGCAGTACTTC. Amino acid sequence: CSARGGPGGVDEQYF.

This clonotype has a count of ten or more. CDR3 DNA: TGCGCCAGTTCTACTAGCGGGAGGGGGAACAATGAGCAGTTCTTC. This encodes CASSTSGRGNNEQFF. The chain is built from TRBV5-1 and TRBJ2-1; 13 positions match TRBD2. The CDR3 is 15 amino acids. Per germline, CDR1 SGHRS and CDR2 YFSETQ. The ends lost 8 bases at V and 5 bases at J; junction bases unmatched: 7. Variable domain in full (rest from reference TRBV5-1 and TRBJ2-1): KAGVTQTPRYLIKTRGQQVTLSCSPISGHRSVSWYQQTPGQGLQFLFEYFSETQRNKGNFPGRFSGRQFSNSRSEMNVSTLELGDSALYLCASSTSGRGNNEQFFGPGTRLTVL.

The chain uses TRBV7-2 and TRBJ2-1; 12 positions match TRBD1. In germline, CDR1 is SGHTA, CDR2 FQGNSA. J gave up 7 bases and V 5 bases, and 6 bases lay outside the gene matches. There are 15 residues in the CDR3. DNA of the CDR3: TGTGCCAGCAGCCGTAGGGACAGGGGGCTAAATGAGCAGTTCTTC. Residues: CASSRRDRGLNEQFF.